A single T cell receptor (beta chain) is shown here with its context. The target antigen is unknown. This sample is drawn from a study of OX40 agonist ivuxolimab in advanced cancers. Study-wide background: In this cohort, patients received ivuxolimab, an agonistic anti-OX40 (CD134) antibody. Partial responses were achieved by three patients, one with hepatocellular carcinoma and two with cutaneous melanoma.

Trimming removed 1 base from V and 5 bases from J, with 5 bases in between. CDR1 and CDR2 (germline): SGHRS, YFSETQ. The CDR3 is made up of 12 amino acids. Repertoires were generated with immunoSEQ multiplex PCR, while TCRdb's copy carries only in-frame clones and drops some. In the table there are roughly 97,000 clones, 80% to 90% of which are singletons. Points from the study as a whole: The study observed clonal expansion of CD4+ and CD8+ blood T cells by week 6 at 0.1 to 3.0 mg/kg.

The chain uses TRBV5-1 and TRBJ2-3, with unresolved D. Sequencing was performed on CD4+ or CD8+ T cells sorted from blood, taken in a trial of the OX40 agonist ivuxolimab. This sequence was found in an adult with an advanced solid tumor such as melanoma, head and neck, liver or kidney cancer. CDR3 sequence (DNA): TGCGCCAGCAGCTTGAATGGAGATACGCAGTATTTT. Protein: CASSLNGDTQYF. Full variable domain (missing parts from reference TRBV5-1 and TRBJ2-3): KAGVTQTPRYLIKTRGQQVTLSCSPISGHRSVSWYQQTPGQGLQFLFEYFSETQRNKGNFPGRFSGRQFSNSRSEMNVSTLELGDSALYLCASSLNGDTQYFGPGTRLTVL.